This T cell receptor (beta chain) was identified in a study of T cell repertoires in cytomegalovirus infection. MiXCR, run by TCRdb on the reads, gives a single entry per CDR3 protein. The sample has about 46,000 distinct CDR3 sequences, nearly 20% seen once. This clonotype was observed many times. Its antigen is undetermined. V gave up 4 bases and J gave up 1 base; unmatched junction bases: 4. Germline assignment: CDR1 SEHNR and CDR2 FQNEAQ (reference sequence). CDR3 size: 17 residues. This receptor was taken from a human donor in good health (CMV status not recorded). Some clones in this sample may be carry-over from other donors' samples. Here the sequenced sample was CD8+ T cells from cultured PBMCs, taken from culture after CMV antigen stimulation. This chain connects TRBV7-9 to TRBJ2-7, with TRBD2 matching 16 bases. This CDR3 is CASSYAGLAGGSYEQYF. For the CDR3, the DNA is TGTGCCAGCAGCTACGCGGGACTAGCGGGGGGGTCCTACGAGCAGTACTTC.